This T cell receptor (beta chain) was identified during a study of radiotherapy plus CTLA-4 blockade in lung cancer. This CDR3 comprises 15 residues. Germline values: CDR1 LNHDA, CDR2 SQIVND (reference sequence). With respect to this clone: Its antigen is unknown.

Some clones are missing from TCRdb's copy, which holds only in-frame ones; the method was immunoSEQ multiplex PCR. This sample has roughly 92,000 clones, with around 86% found just once. Study findings and constraints: Subsequent to radiotherapy plus ipilimumab, tumor-derived TCR clones underwent expansion in blood.

The V call is TRBV19, the J call TRBJ2-5; 12 bases map to TRBD2. The assigned J gene may be wrong: the sequence end matches TRBJ2-7 better. The source is a human donor with non-small cell lung cancer who had a partial response to radiotherapy plus ipilimumab. The source material was peripheral blood, sampled from a patient treated with radiotherapy plus ipilimumab. CDR3 nucleotides: TGTGCCAGTAGTATGCGGCTAGCGGGAGGGCCCGAGCAGTACTTC. Its translation is CASSMRLAGGPEQYF.